The T cell receptor beta chain described here comes from a study of siplizumab effects on memory and regulatory T cells. Broader study findings: A major contribution to the alloresponse seemed to be made by naive T cells, which seemed more diverse than memory cells.

This CDR3 region has 13 residues. Germline V gene sequence: CDR1 LNHNV, CDR2 YYDKDF (reference sequence). Trimming took off 0 bases at V and 4 bases at J, with 6 bases between the two ends. Only in-frame clones appear in the TCRdb table, and some are missing; sequencing was by immunoSEQ multiplex PCR. This sample yields fewer than 85,000 clones, of which roughly 89% are seen a single time; around 1.6% belongs to the top ten. The sample holds a few counts of this clone. Antigen specificity is unknown. The sequencing sample was made of Tregs sorted from blood. The chain couples TRBV15 to TRBJ1-2; TRBD1 is a possible D gene (6 bases). This clonotype originated in a human donor in good health. The CDR3 sequence is CATSREGAYGYTF. In DNA, the CDR3 is TGTGCCACCAGCAGAGAGGGGGCCTATGGCTACACCTTC.